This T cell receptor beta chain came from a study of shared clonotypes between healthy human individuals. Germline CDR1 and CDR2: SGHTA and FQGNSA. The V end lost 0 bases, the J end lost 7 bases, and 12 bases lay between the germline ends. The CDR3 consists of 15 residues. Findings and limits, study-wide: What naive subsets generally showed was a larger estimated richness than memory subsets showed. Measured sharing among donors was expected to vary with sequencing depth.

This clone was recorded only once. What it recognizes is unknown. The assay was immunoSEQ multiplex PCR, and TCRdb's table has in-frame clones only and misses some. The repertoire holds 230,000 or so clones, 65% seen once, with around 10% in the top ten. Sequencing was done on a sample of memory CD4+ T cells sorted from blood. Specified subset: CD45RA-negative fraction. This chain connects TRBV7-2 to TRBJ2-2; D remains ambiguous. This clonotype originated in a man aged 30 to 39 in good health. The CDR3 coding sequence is TGTGCCAGCAGCTTAGCTCAGTCGATCTACGGGGAGCTGTTTTTT. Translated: CASSLAQSIYGELFF.